This passage covers 9 T cell receptor beta chains from one sample sequenced in a study of CD8 T cells in Susac syndrome. Random hexamers primed reverse transcription of 0.5 to 1 ug RNA. TCRdb fed the immunoSEQ multiplex PCR reads into MiXCR, producing one record per CDR3 protein. The data show about 180,000 distinct CDR3 sequences, 85% to 95% seen once. What was sequenced was CD4+ T cells from PBMCs. These receptors all stem from a human donor with Susac syndrome.

The chain is built from TRBV7-2 and TRBJ2-7, with 7 bases identical to TRBD1. Germline V gene data show CDR1 as SGHTA and CDR2 as FQGNSA. The CDR3 spans 13 residues. V lost 6 bases to trimming and J lost 6 bases; unmatched junction nucleotides: 8. The CDR3, as DNA: TGTGCCAGCAGATCCGACAGGGATGGCGAGCAGTACTTC. Translated: CASRSDRDGEQYF.

V is TRBV7-2 and J is TRBJ1-3, with D hard to call. The V end lost 4 bases, the J end lost 0 bases, and 10 bases lay between the germline ends. The CDR3 extends over 15 amino acids. The germline V gene encodes CDR1 SGHTA and CDR2 FQGNSA. CDR3 DNA sequence: TGTGCCAGCAGCTATAGAGGCTCCTCTGGAAACACCATATATTTT. This gives the protein CASSYRGSSGNTIYF.

J is TRBJ1-1 and V is TRBV9, with 10 bases identical to TRBD1. Trimming at V came to 4 bases and at J to 4 bases, leaving 7 bases not matched to a gene. This CDR3 has 15 residues. Germline V gene data show CDR1 as SGDLS and CDR2 as YYNGEE. CDR3 sequence reads: CASSPVGQGITEAFF. In nucleotides, the CDR3 is TGTGCCAGCAGCCCCGTGGGACAGGGGATCACTGAAGCTTTCTTT.

CDR3 DNA: TGCAGTGCTCTCAGAAATGAGCAGTTCTTC. Its translation: CSALRNEQFF. This chain uses TRBV20-1 with TRBJ2-1; D not resolved. V was cut by 5 bases and J by 7 bases, with 6 bases left in between. The CDR3 covers 10 residues. CDR1 and CDR2 (germline): DFQATT, SNEGSKA (reference sequence).

This clonotype was detected once. This chain joins TRBV12-3 or TRBV12-4 and TRBJ1-2; 7 nucleotides agree with TRBD1. CDR3 size: 13 residues. With 6 bases clipped from V and 3 bases from J, the junction kept 4 bases outside the gene matches. The CDR3 DNA follows: TGTGCCAGCAGCAAAGACAGGGACTATGGCTACACCTTC. It codes for CASSKDRDYGYTF.

The rearrangement joins TRBV18 to TRBJ2-6, with D possibly TRBD2 on 5 matching bases. This CDR3 is built from 19 residues. The V gene lost 1 base and the J gene lost 6 bases, with 22 bases spanning the gap. In germline, CDR1 is KGHSH, CDR2 LQKENI. The DNA for the CDR3 is TGTGCCAGCTCACCACAGGCGGGTCTAGGAGTCGATCAGGCCAACGTCCTGACTTTC. Translating it yields CASSPQAGLGVDQANVLTF.

CDR3: CATSAGSYNEQFF. CDR3 bases: TGTGCCACCAGTGCCGGGAGCTACAATGAGCAGTTCTTC. V usage is TRBV24-1 and J usage is TRBJ2-1; D possibly corresponds to TRBD2 (6 bases). Germline V gene data show CDR1 as KGHDR and CDR2 as SFDVKD. The CDR3 loop spans 13 amino acids. V shed 5 bases and J shed 3 bases, with 7 bases lying between them.

This sequence joins TRBV15 and TRBJ2-5; no definite D call. Germline CDR1 reads LNHNV; CDR2 reads YYDKDF (reference sequence). V shed 0 bases and J shed 4 bases, with 3 bases lying between them. The CDR3 has 12 amino acids. The CDR3 DNA follows: TGTGCCACCAGCAGAGATCTAGAGACCCAGTACTTC. Protein product: CATSRDLETQYF.

The gene calls are TRBV20-1 and TRBJ1-2, with D perhaps TRBD1 (6 bases). The CDR3 extends over 12 amino acids. V was clipped by 4 bases and J by 4 bases, with 10 bases between them. Per the germline V gene, CDR1 is DFQATT and CDR2 is SNEGSKA (reference sequence). The CDR3 loop reads CSATRTAYGYTF. DNA for the CDR3: TGCAGTGCTACTCGGACAGCCTATGGCTACACCTTC.